The sequence of this T cell receptor (beta chain) was determined in a study of identical twins. Findings and limits, study-wide: Out-of-frame alpha sequences shared by twins showed excess low generation probability.

This CDR3 contains 15 residues. Germline CDR1 reads LGHDT; CDR2 reads YNNKEL (reference sequence). The V gene lost 1 base and the J gene lost 3 bases, with 10 bases spanning the gap. This clonotype was observed a few times. Its antigen is not known. It was template switching that added a universal primer site, and there were unique molecular identifiers on the cDNA. TCRdb passed the 5' RACE reads through MiXCR, listing each CDR3 protein once. The data contain about 920,000 distinct CDR3 sequences, around an eighth of them singletons. These sequences were also reported in another study, on yellow fever vaccine responses in identical twins.

Sequenced: PBMCs. The clonotype was recovered from a woman younger than 35 in good health. V usage is TRBV3-1 and J usage is TRBJ2-1; TRBD1 might be the D (5 bases). CDR3 region: CASSQVQVSYNEQFF. CDR3 nucleotides: TGTGCCAGCAGCCAAGTACAGGTTAGCTACAATGAGCAGTTCTTC.